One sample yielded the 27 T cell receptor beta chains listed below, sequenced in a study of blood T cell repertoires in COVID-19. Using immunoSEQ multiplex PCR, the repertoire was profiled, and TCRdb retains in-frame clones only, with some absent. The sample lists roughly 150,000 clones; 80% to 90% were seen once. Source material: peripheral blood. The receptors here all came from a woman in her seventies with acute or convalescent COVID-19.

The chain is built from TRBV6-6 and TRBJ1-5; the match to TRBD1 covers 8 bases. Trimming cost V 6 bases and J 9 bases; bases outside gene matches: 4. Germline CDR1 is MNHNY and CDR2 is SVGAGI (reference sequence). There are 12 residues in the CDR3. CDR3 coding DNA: TGTGCCAGCAGGGACGGACAGGGGCCCCAGCATTTT. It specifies CASRDGQGPQHF.

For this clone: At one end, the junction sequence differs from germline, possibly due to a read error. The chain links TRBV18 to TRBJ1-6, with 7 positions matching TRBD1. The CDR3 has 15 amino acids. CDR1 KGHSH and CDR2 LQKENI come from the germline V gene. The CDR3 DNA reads TGTGCCAGCTCACAACAGACAGGGAAGAATTCACTCCTCCACTTT. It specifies CASSQQTGKNSLLHF.

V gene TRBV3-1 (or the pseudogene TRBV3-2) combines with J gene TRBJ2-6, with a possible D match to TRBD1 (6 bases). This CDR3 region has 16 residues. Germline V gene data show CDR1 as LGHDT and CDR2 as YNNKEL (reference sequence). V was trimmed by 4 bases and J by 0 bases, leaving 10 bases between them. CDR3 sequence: CASSRDTPSGANVLTF. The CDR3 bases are TGTGCCAGCAGCCGGGACACTCCCTCTGGGGCCAACGTCCTGACTTTC.

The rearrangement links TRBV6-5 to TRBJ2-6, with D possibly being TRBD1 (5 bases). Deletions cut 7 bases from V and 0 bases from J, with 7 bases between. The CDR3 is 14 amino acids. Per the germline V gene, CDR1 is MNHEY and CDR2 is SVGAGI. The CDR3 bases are TGTGCCAGCATAGGGGACTCTGGGGCCAACGTCCTGACTTTC. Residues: CASIGDSGANVLTF.

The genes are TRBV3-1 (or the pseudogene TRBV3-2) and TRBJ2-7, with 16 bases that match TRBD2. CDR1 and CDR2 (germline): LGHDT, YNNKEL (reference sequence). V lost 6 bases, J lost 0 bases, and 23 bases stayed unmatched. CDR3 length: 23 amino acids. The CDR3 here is CASRRNKMVLDGTSGGVSYEQYF. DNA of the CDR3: TGTGCCAGCAGACGAAATAAGATGGTGCTCGACGGGACTAGCGGGGGGGTCTCCTACGAGCAGTACTTC.

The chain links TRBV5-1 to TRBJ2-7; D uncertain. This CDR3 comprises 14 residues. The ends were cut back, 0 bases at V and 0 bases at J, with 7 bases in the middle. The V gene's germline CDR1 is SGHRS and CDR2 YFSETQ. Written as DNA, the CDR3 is TGCGCCAGCAGCTTGGGTGGCAGCTCCTACGAGCAGTACGTC. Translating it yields CASSLGGSSYEQYV.

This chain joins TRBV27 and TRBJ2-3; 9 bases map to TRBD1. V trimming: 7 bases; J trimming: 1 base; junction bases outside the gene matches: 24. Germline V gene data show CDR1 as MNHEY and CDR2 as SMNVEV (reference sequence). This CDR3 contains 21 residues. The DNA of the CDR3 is TGTGCCAGCAAACCCTCCCGCTGCGGAGGACAGGGGACTCCTGGCACAGATACGCAGTATTTT. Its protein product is CASKPSRCGGQGTPGTDTQYF.

In DNA, the CDR3 is TGCGCCAGCAGTGAGTCGACCAGGACTTATGAAAAACTGTTTTTT. Translated, it gives CASSESTRTYEKLFF. The rearrangement joins TRBV10-2 to TRBJ1-4; D gene ambiguous. Germline V gene sequence: CDR1 WSHSY, CDR2 SAAADI. CDR3 size: 15 residues. V gave up 0 bases and J gave up 6 bases, with 11 bases separating them.

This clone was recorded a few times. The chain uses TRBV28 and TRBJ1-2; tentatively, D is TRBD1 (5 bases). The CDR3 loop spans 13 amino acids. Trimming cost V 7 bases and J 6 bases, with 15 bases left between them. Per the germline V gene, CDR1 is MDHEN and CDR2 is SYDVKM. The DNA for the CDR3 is TGTGCCAGCAACCTTCCGGGGGGGGATGGCTACACCTTC. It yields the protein CASNLPGGDGYTF.

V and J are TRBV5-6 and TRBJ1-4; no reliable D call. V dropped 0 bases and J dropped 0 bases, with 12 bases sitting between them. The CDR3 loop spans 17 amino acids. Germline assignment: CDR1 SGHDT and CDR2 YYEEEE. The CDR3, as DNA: TGTGCCAGCAGCTTGGCGAGTGTAACTTCAACTAATGAAAAACTGTTTTTT. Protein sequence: CASSLASVTSTNEKLFF. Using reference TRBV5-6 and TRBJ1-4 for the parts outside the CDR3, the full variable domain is DAGVTQSPTHLIKTRGQQVTLRCSPKSGHDTVSWYQQALGQGPQFIFQYYEEEERQRGNFPDRFSGHQFPNYSSELNVNALLLGDSALYLCASSLASVTSTNEKLFFGSGTQLSVL.

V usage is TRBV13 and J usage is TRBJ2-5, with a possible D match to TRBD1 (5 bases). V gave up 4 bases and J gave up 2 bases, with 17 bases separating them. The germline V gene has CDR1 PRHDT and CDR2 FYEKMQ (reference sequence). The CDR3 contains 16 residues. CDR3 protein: CASSSNQGIWQETQYF. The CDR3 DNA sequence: TGTGCCAGCAGCTCGAATCAGGGTATCTGGCAAGAGACCCAGTACTTC.

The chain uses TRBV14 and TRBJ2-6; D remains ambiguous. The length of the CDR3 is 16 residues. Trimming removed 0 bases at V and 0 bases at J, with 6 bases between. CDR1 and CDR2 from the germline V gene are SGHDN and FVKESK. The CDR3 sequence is CASSQDSGSGANVLTF. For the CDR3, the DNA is TGTGCCAGCAGCCAAGATTCGGGCTCTGGGGCCAACGTCCTGACTTTC. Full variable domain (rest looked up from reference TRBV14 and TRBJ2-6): EAGVTQFPSHSVIEKGQTVTLRCDPISGHDNLYWYRRVMGKEIKFLLHFVKESKQDESGMPNNRFLAERTGGTYSTLKVQPAELEDSGVYFCASSQDSGSGANVLTFGAGSRLTVL.

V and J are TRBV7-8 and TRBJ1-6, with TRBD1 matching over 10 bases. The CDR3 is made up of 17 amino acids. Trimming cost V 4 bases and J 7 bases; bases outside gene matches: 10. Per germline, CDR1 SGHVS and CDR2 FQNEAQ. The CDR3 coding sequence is TGTGCCAGCAGCTCTCCCGCGGGGACAGGGGCCAATTCACCCCTCCACTTT. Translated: CASSSPAGTGANSPLHF.

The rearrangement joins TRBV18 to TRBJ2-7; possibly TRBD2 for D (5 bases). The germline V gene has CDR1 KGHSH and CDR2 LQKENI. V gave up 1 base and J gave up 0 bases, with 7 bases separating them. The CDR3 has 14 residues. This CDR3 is CASSPQGDSYEQYV. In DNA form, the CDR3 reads TGTGCCAGCTCACCACAGGGAGACTCCTACGAGCAGTACGTC.

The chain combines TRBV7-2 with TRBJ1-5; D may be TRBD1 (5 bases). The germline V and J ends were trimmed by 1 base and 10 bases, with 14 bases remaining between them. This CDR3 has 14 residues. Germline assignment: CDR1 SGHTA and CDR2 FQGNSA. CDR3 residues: CASSLEQDGRPQHF. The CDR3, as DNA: TGTGCCAGCAGCTTAGAACAGGACGGTCGTCCCCAGCATTTT.

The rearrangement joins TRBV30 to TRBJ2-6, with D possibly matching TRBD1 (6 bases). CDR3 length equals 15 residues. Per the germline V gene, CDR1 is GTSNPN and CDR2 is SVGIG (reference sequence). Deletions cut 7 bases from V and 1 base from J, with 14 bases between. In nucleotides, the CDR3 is TGTGCCTCGGCCACCAGGGGTTCTGGGGCCAACGTCCTGACTTTC. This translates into CASATRGSGANVLTF.

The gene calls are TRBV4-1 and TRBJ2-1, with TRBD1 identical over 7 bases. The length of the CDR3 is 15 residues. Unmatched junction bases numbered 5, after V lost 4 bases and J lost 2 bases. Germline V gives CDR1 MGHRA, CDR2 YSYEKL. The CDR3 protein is CASSPTGAPYNEQFF. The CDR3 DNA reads TGCGCCAGCAGCCCAACAGGGGCCCCCTACAATGAGCAGTTCTTC.

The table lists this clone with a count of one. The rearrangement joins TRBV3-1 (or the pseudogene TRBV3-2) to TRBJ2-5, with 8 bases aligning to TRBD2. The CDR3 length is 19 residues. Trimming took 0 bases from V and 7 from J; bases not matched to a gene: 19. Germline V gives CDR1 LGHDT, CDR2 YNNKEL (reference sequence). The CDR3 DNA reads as TGTGCCAGCAGCCAAGATTCTCTTGGGTCGGGGGGGCCTCGGGCGACCCAGTACTTC. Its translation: CASSQDSLGSGGPRATQYF.

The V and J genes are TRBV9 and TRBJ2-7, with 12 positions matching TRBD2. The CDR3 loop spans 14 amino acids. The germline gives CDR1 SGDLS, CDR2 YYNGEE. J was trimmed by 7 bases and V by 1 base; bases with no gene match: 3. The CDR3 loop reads CASSVTGLAGEQYF. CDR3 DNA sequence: TGTGCCAGCAGCGTAACCGGACTAGCGGGAGAGCAGTACTTC.

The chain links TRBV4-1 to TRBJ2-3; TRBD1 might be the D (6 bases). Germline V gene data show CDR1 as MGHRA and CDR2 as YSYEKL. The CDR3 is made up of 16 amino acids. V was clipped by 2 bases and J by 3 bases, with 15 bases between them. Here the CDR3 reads CASSQKSGVVTDTQYF. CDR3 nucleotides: TGCGCCAGCAGCCAAAAGTCAGGGGTTGTGACAGATACGCAGTATTTT.

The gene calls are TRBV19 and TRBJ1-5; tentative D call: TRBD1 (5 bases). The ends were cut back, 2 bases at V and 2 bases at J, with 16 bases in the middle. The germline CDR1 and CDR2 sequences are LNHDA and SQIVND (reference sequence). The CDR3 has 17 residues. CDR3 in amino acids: CASSILVGRAGNQPQHF. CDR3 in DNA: TGTGCCAGTAGTATATTGGTCGGCAGGGCGGGCAATCAGCCCCAGCATTTT.

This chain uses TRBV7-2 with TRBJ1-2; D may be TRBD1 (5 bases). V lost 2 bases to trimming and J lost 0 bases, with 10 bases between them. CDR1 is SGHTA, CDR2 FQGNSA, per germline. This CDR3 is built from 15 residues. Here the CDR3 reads CASSLPEGSNYGYTF. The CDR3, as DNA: TGTGCCAGCAGCTTACCGGAGGGGTCTAACTATGGCTACACCTTC.

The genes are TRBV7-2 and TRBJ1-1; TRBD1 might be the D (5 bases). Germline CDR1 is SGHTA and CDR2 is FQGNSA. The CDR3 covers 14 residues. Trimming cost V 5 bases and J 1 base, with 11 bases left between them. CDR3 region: CASSPGHRNTEAFF. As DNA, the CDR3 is TGTGCCAGCAGCCCCGGACACCGGAACACTGAAGCTTTCTTT. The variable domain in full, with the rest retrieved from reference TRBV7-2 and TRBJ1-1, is GAGVSQSPSNKVTEKGKDVELRCDPISGHTALYWYRQSLGQGLEFLIYFQGNSAPDKSGLPSDRFSAERTGGSVSTLTIQRTQQEDSAVYLCASSPGHRNTEAFFGQGTRLTVV.

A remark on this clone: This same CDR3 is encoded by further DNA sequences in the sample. CDR3 coding DNA: TGTGCCAGCAGTGAAGGGACATTGAACACTGAAGCTTTCTTT. Residues: CASSEGTLNTEAFF. This sequence joins TRBV2 and TRBJ1-1, with D maybe TRBD1 (5 bases). In germline, CDR1 is SNHLY, CDR2 FYNNEI. Trimming removed 1 base from V and 0 bases from J, with 6 bases in between. This CDR3 comprises 14 residues. Using reference TRBV2 and TRBJ1-1 for the parts outside the CDR3, the full variable domain is EPEVTQTPSHQVTQMGQEVILRCVPISNHLYFYWYRQILGQKVEFLVSFYNNEISEKSEIFDDQFSVERPDGSNFTLKIRSTKLEDSAMYFCASSEGTLNTEAFFGQGTRLTVV.

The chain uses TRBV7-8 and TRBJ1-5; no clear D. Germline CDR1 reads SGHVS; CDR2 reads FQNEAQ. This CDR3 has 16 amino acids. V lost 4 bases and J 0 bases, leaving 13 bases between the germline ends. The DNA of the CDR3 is TGTGCCAGCAGCTCGTCTACTCCTCATAGCAATCAGCCCCAGCATTTT. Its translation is CASSSSTPHSNQPQHF. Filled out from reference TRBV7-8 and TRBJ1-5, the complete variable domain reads GAGVSQSPRYKVAKRGQDVALRCDPISGHVSLFWYQQALGQGPEFLTYFQNEAQLDKSGLPSDRFFAERPEGSVSTLKIQRTQQEDSAVYLCASSSSTPHSNQPQHFGDGTRLSIL.

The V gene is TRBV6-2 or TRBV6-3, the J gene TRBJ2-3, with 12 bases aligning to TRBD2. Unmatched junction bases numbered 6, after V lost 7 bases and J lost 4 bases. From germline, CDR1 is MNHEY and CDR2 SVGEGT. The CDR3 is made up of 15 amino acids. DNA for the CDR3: TGTGCCAGCACCCCGACTAGCGGGGGCCCAGATACGCAGTATTTT. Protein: CASTPTSGGPDTQYF.

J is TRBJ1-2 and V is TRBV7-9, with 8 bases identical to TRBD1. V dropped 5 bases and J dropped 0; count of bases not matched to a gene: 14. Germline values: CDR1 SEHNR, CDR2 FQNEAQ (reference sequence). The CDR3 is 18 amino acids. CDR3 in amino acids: CASSPGAGTGSSNYGYTF. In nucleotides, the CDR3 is TGTGCCAGCAGCCCAGGGGCCGGGACAGGTAGTTCTAACTATGGCTACACCTTC.